This passage covers 15 T cell receptor beta chains from one sample sequenced in a study of blood T cell repertoires in COVID-19 (dated by TCRdb to about 2020). Libraries were prepared through the immunoSEQ multiplex PCR assay. Not all clones reach the TCRdb copy of this immuneACCESS table, which keeps in-frame sequences only. Checked studies attribute under half of the gap to unresolved V genes and leave the rest unexplained. The sample contains some 13,000 clones, more than 80% of them found a single time. The ten most abundant clones make up less than 3.5% of the sample. The sample was peripheral blood. These receptors were collected from a human donor in a cohort sampled during active COVID-19.

The V gene is TRBV28, the J gene TRBJ1-2; D remains ambiguous. The CDR3 length is 14 residues. V lost 4 bases, J lost 4 bases, and 13 bases lay in between. Per the germline V gene, CDR1 is MDHEN and CDR2 is SYDVKM. The CDR3 protein is CASSSGGFGYGYTF. The CDR3 coding sequence is TGTGCCAGCAGTTCTGGAGGCTTTGGCTATGGCTACACCTTC.

The table lists this clone with a count of one. The gene calls are TRBV2 and TRBJ2-3; the match to TRBD2 covers 8 bases. The germline gives CDR1 SNHLY, CDR2 FYNNEI. J lost 0 bases, V lost 5 bases, and 4 bases had no gene match. The CDR3 is 15 amino acids. For the CDR3, the DNA is TGTGCCAGCAGTCTACTAGCGGCTAGCACAGATACGCAGTATTTT. Protein: CASSLLAASTDTQYF.

This clone has a handful of counts. This sequence joins TRBV19 and TRBJ1-4; weak D call: TRBD1 (5 bases). CDR1 and CDR2 from the germline V gene are LNHDA and SQIVND (reference sequence). The V gene lost 4 bases and the J gene lost 8 bases, with 17 bases spanning the gap. The CDR3 spans 15 residues. CDR3 sequence (DNA): TGTGCCAGTAGTACTCAGCGGGGAGGGGAGGAAAAACTGTTTTTT. This codes for CASSTQRGGEEKLFF. Full variable domain (rest looked up from reference TRBV19 and TRBJ1-4): DGGITQSPKYLFRKEGQNVTLSCEQNLNHDAMYWYRQDPGQGLRLIYYSQIVNDFQKGDIAEGYSVSREKKESFPLTVTSAQKNPTAFYLCASSTQRGGEEKLFFGSGTQLSVL.

The J gene is TRBJ1-1, the V gene TRBV5-1; D perhaps matches TRBD1 (6 bases). Germline V gene lookup returns CDR1 SGHRS and CDR2 YFSETQ. The CDR3 is 12 residues long. Trimming took 0 bases from V and 6 from J, leaving 6 bases between them. CDR3 loop: CASSLEGAEAFF. DNA for the CDR3: TGCGCCAGCAGCTTGGAGGGGGCTGAAGCTTTCTTT.

The J gene is TRBJ2-5, the V gene TRBV24-1; TRBD2 aligns across 16 bases. The CDR3 is 17 amino acids. Germline V CDR1 and CDR2: KGHDR, SFDVKD. V lost 4 bases and J lost 2; bases outside the gene matches: 3. The CDR3 DNA sequence: TGTGCCACCAGTGACCCGGGACTAGCGGGAGGGCAAGAGACCCAGTACTTC. Protein: CATSDPGLAGGQETQYF.

This chain links TRBV20-1 with TRBJ2-7, with 10 bases fitting TRBD1. V dropped 3 bases and J dropped 1; count of bases not matched to a gene: 6. Germline V gene lookup returns CDR1 DFQATT and CDR2 SNEGSKA (reference sequence). CDR3 length equals 15 residues. CDR3 protein: CSASARDRGSYEQYF. The CDR3 DNA reads TGCAGTGCTAGTGCCCGGGACAGGGGATCCTACGAGCAGTACTTC.

This chain uses TRBV29-1 with TRBJ1-2; no clear D. The CDR3 consists of 13 residues. Germline V gene data show CDR1 as SQVTM and CDR2 as ANQGSEA. The V end lost 4 bases, the J end lost 7 bases, and 16 bases lay between the germline ends. The CDR3 sequence is CSVGEPSSPGYTF. The CDR3 region has the DNA TGCAGCGTTGGGGAGCCTTCCTCTCCTGGCTACACCTTC.

This clone was found a few times. The chain employs TRBV7-8 and TRBJ2-7; 7 positions agree with TRBD1. The CDR3 is 12 amino acids. V lost 8 bases, J lost 6 bases, and 7 bases stayed unmatched. Germline CDR1 reads SGHVS; CDR2 reads FQNEAQ. The chain's CDR3 is CASSQGMTEQYF. The CDR3 coding sequence is TGTGCCAGCTCACAGGGGATGACCGAGCAGTACTTC. Based on the CDR3 plus reference TRBV7-8 and TRBJ2-7, the full variable domain is GAGVSQSPRYKVAKRGQDVALRCDPISGHVSLFWYQQALGQGPEFLTYFQNEAQLDKSGLPSDRFFAERPEGSVSTLKIQRTQQEDSAVYLCASSQGMTEQYFGPGTRLTVT.

On this clone itself: The sample holds other DNA sequences that translate to the same CDR3. This chain joins TRBV5-1 and TRBJ2-2, with 7 bases fitting TRBD2. CDR1 is SGHRS, CDR2 YFSETQ, per germline. With 3 bases clipped from V and 1 base from J, the junction kept 6 bases outside the gene matches. The CDR3 is 16 residues long. The CDR3 region has the DNA TGCGCCAGCAGCTCCGGGCCGGGGGGGAACACCGGGGAGCTGTTTTTT. Translation gives CASSSGPGGNTGELFF.

The gene calls are TRBV6-1 and TRBJ1-2; 7 bases align to TRBD1. CDR1 MNHNS and CDR2 SASEGT come from the germline V gene. V was pared by 3 bases and J by 0 bases, with 4 bases of the junction left unmatched. CDR3 length: 15 amino acids. This CDR3 is CASSDRGISNYGYTF. CDR3 sequence (DNA): TGTGCCAGCAGTGACAGGGGGATTTCTAACTATGGCTACACCTTC.

The rearrangement uses TRBV7-3 and TRBJ2-7, with D possibly TRBD2 on 5 matching bases. The CDR3 is made up of 14 amino acids. From germline, CDR1 is SGHTA and CDR2 FQGTGA. V lost 0 bases to trimming and J lost 4 bases, with 10 bases between them. The CDR3 protein is CASSLTPDSYEQYF. The CDR3 DNA sequence: TGTGCCAGCAGCTTAACCCCGGACTCGTACGAGCAGTACTTC.

The chain combines TRBV6-5 with TRBJ1-2, with 7 bases identical to TRBD1. V shed 5 bases, J shed 7 bases, and the junction held 10 bases outside the gene matches. Per germline, CDR1 MNHEY and CDR2 SVGAGI. The CDR3 sequence is 14 residues long. The CDR3 sequence: CASSRDRTRFGYTF. DNA for the CDR3: TGTGCCAGCAGTCGGGACAGAACCCGTTTTGGCTACACCTTC.

This rearrangement joins TRBV11-2 to TRBJ2-1, with D unclear. This CDR3 has 12 residues. The germline CDR1 and CDR2 sequences are SGHAT and FQNNGV. V lost 5 bases and J 7 bases, leaving 9 bases between the germline ends. The CDR3 loop reads CASSPLSNEQFF. In DNA, the CDR3 is TGTGCCAGCAGCCCCCTATCTAATGAGCAGTTCTTC.

The CDR3 loop is CASSPRQEQYF. DNA for the CDR3: TGTGCCAGCAGCCCCCGACAAGAGCAGTACTTC. This chain connects TRBV5-8 to TRBJ2-7; D unclear. The length of the CDR3 is 11 residues. V lost 4 bases and J 7 bases, leaving 9 bases between the germline ends. Germline V gene sequence: CDR1 SGHTS, CDR2 YDEGEE.

The chain links TRBV3-1 (or the pseudogene TRBV3-2) to TRBJ2-3, with TRBD2 matching over 13 bases. V lost 3 bases to trimming and J lost 3 bases; unmatched junction nucleotides: 0. CDR1 is LGHDT, CDR2 YNNKEL, per germline (reference sequence). The CDR3 is 15 amino acids. The CDR3 protein is CASSQTSGRTDTQYF. CDR3 nucleotides: TGTGCCAGCAGCCAGACTAGCGGGAGGACAGATACGCAGTATTTT.